Following are 10 T cell receptor beta chains from one sample sequenced in a study of blood T cell repertoires in COVID-19. TCRdb keeps only in-frame clones here, not all; method: immunoSEQ multiplex PCR. The table lists 60,000 to 65,000 clones, approximately 86% of them singletons. The specimen sequenced was peripheral blood. These receptors were obtained from a man aged 50-60 years with active COVID-19.

The chain combines TRBV4-1 with TRBJ1-2; D perhaps matches TRBD1 (5 bases). The CDR3 has 16 amino acids. V was clipped by 1 base and J by 5 bases, with 17 bases between them. Per the germline V gene, CDR1 is MGHRA and CDR2 is YSYEKL. CDR3 residues: CASSQVLGGRAYGYTF. The DNA for the CDR3 is TGCGCCAGCAGCCAAGTTTTGGGCGGCAGGGCTTATGGCTACACCTTC.

The chain carries TRBV24-1 and TRBJ1-4; D remains unclear. The V end was cut by 3 bases, the J end by 8 bases, with 9 bases between. The CDR3 loop spans 13 amino acids. Germline V gene sequence: CDR1 KGHDR, CDR2 SFDVKD. CDR3 loop: CATSDGPGEKLFF. CDR3 nucleotide sequence: TGTGCCACCAGTGATGGGCCGGGGGAAAAACTGTTTTTT.

This chain links TRBV3-1 (or the pseudogene TRBV3-2) with TRBJ2-3; 10 bases are shared with TRBD2. Germline V lookup: CDR1 LGHDT, CDR2 YNNKEL (reference sequence). J gave up 1 base and V 2 bases, and 0 bases lay outside the gene matches. The CDR3 spans 15 residues. The CDR3 sequence: CASSQLAGGTDTQYF. CDR3 nucleotide sequence: TGTGCCAGCAGCCAACTAGCGGGGGGCACAGATACGCAGTATTTT.

The chain carries TRBV5-4 and TRBJ2-5; D is possibly TRBD2 (5 bases). Trimming took 0 bases from V and 0 from J, leaving 9 bases between them. The CDR3 has 15 amino acids. Germline CDR1 SGHNT, CDR2 YYREEE (reference sequence). The CDR3 DNA reads TGTGCCAGCAGCTTGGGCGGGTGGTACCAAGAGACCCAGTACTTC. It specifies CASSLGGWYQETQYF.

V gene TRBV30 combines with J gene TRBJ1-4; D might be TRBD1 (5 bases). This CDR3 has 11 residues. The germline V gene encodes CDR1 GTSNPN and CDR2 SVGIG (reference sequence). Trimming removed 8 bases at V and 8 bases at J, with 12 bases between. CDR3 nucleotide sequence: TGTGCCCAAGGGGAATCGGAAAAACTGTTTTTT. This codes for CAQGESEKLFF. Full variable domain (missing parts from reference TRBV30 and TRBJ1-4): SQTIHQWPATLVQPVGSPLSLECTVEGTSNPNLYWYRQAAGRGLQLLFYSVGIGQISSEVPQNLSASRPQDRQFILSSKKLLLSDSGFYLCAQGESEKLFFGSGTQLSVL.

This chain links TRBV4-2 with TRBJ2-3; TRBD2 matches 7 bases. V was pared by 5 bases and J by 1 base, with 6 bases of the junction left unmatched. The CDR3 consists of 15 residues. Germline lookup yields CDR1 LGHNA and CDR2 YNFKEQ. The CDR3 sequence: CASSTGAGGTDTQYF. The CDR3 DNA reads TGTGCCAGCAGCACCGGGGCGGGGGGCACAGATACGCAGTATTTT.

The chain couples TRBV6-2 or TRBV6-3 to TRBJ2-4, with D maybe TRBD2 (6 bases). CDR3 length: 15 residues. The germline gives CDR1 MNHEY, CDR2 SVGEGT. V gave up 5 bases and J gave up 8 bases, with 19 bases separating them. The CDR3 loop reads CASSPTEGWFDIQYF. The CDR3 DNA reads TGTGCCAGCAGTCCAACGGAGGGGTGGTTTGACATTCAGTACTTC.

This clone occurred a few times. This chain uses TRBV2 with TRBJ1-5, with TRBD1 as a possible D gene (6 bases). The CDR3 extends over 15 amino acids. The ends were cut back, 3 bases at V and 1 base at J, with 10 bases in the middle. In germline, CDR1 is SNHLY, CDR2 FYNNEI. The CDR3 region has the DNA TGTGCCAGCAGTGATCGAGGACAGAGCAATCAGCCCCAGCATTTT. Translation gives CASSDRGQSNQPQHF. The variable domain in full, with the rest retrieved from reference TRBV2 and TRBJ1-5, is EPEVTQTPSHQVTQMGQEVILRCVPISNHLYFYWYRQILGQKVEFLVSFYNNEISEKSEIFDDQFSVERPDGSNFTLKIRSTKLEDSAMYFCASSDRGQSNQPQHFGDGTRLSIL.

This chain links TRBV6-5 with TRBJ1-4; 10 nucleotides align to TRBD1. The germline V gene encodes CDR1 MNHEY and CDR2 SVGAGI. With V trimmed by 6 bases and J by 5 bases, 6 bases remained unmatched. This CDR3 spans 15 amino acids. CDR3 nucleotide sequence: TGTGCCAGCAGCTTCGACAGGGGGCGAAATGAAAAACTGTTTTTT. The encoded protein is CASSFDRGRNEKLFF.

This clone was seen more than once but under ten times. The rearrangement links TRBV5-4 to TRBJ1-5; the D gene is possibly TRBD1 (5 bases). Germline loops: CDR1 SGHNT, CDR2 YYREEE (reference sequence). The V gene lost 0 bases and the J gene lost 4 bases, with 8 bases spanning the gap. The CDR3 length is 14 residues. The CDR3 DNA reads as TGTGCCAGCAGCTTGGATCCAGGGAATCAGCCCCAGCATTTT. Translation gives CASSLDPGNQPQHF.